Listed below are T cell receptor beta chains from one sample, sequenced in a study of human thymus T cells. Measured with immunoSEQ multiplex PCR; TCRdb has only the in-frame clones, and not every one. The sample records about 78,000 clones, approximately 97% being singletons. Sequencing was performed on thymus tissue. The receptors originated from a boy younger than two with a congenital heart defect but otherwise immunologically healthy. The CDR3 runs from the conserved cysteine through the conserved F or W. D genes are given only for firm matches. Size values are once, few and many counts, or a class for expanded clones, and some rows have none.

D: TRBD2; J: TRBJ2-1; V: TRBV28; size: NA; DNA: TGTGCCAGCAGCCCAAAACTAGCGGGAGGGCCTAGGAATATCTACAATGAGCAGTTCTTC; CDR3: CASSPKLAGGPRNIYNEQFF
D: NA; J: TRBJ1-4; V: TRBV5-1; size: NA; DNA: TGCGCCAGCAGCCCGGATCCGTCTTACTCACACCCGGGTGAAAAACTGTTTTTT; CDR3: CASSPDPSYSHPGEKLFF
D: NA; J: TRBJ2-5; V: TRBV7-2; size: NA; DNA: TGTGCCAGCAGCTTCAGGGGGCGGGAGGAGACCCAGTACTTC; CDR3: CASSFRGREETQYF
D: NA; J: TRBJ1-5; V: TRBV23-1; size: NA; DNA: TGCGCCAGCAGTCAACCCTCCAGGGGCGGAAATCAGCCCCAGCATTTT; CDR3: CASSQPSRGGNQPQHF
D: TRBD2; J: TRBJ2-1; V: TRBV7-2; size: NA; DNA: TGTGCCAGCAGCTTAGTAGGTCCTAGCGGAGACAATGAGCAGTTCTTC; CDR3: CASSLVGPSGDNEQFF
D: NA; J: TRBJ2-3; V: TRBV9; size: NA; DNA: TGTGCCAGCAGCGTAGTCCAGGGAAGCACAGATACGCAGTATTTT; CDR3: CASSVVQGSTDTQYF
D: NA; J: TRBJ2-3; V: TRBV7-9; size: NA; DNA: TGTGCCAGCAGCTTAGGACACGAGGGGACCGTTACAGATACGCAGTATTTT; CDR3: CASSLGHEGTVTDTQYF
D: NA; J: TRBJ2-3; V: TRBV28; size: NA; DNA: TGTGCCAGCAGTGCTAGTACAGATACGCAGTATTTT; CDR3: CASSASTDTQYF
D: NA; J: TRBJ2-6; V: TRBV10-1; size: NA; DNA: TGCGCCAGCTCAGGGACACCTAGCTCTGGGGCCAACGTCCTGACTTTC; CDR3: CASSGTPSSGANVLTF
D: NA; J: TRBJ2-7; V: TRBV20-1; size: NA; DNA: TGCACCCGCTTCCTCCGGGGCGAGCAGTACTTC; CDR3: CTRFLRGEQYF
D: NA; J: TRBJ2-1; V: TRBV25-1; size: NA; DNA: TGTGCCAGCAGTGAAGGGGGACCGCGAGAGGAATGCGATGAGCAGTTCTTC; CDR3: CASSEGGPREECDEQFF
D: NA; J: TRBJ1-3; V: TRBV10-3; size: NA; DNA: TGTGCCATCAGTGTCTTGAGGGTTTCTTCTGGAAACACCATATATTTT; CDR3: CAISVLRVSSGNTIYF
D: NA; J: TRBJ2-3; V: TRBV18; size: once; DNA: TGTGCCAGCTCACCACAAGGGTGGAGCGGGCGGGCAGATACGCAGTATTTT; CDR3: CASSPQGWSGRADTQYF
D: TRBD1; J: TRBJ1-4; V: TRBV2; size: NA; DNA: TGTGCCAGCAGAAGAGGGGACAGAATAAGTAATGAAAAACTGTTTTTT; CDR3: CASRRGDRISNEKLFF
D: TRBD1; J: TRBJ1-6; V: TRBV7-2; size: once; DNA: TGTGCCAGCAGCTTGGGACAGATTCCGTCAAATTCACCCCTCCACTTT; CDR3: CASSLGQIPSNSPLHF
D: NA; J: TRBJ2-1; V: TRBV18; size: NA; DNA: TGTGCCAGCTCACCGCGGGCCTTCCTGGGCGGCGATGAGCAGTTCTTC; CDR3: CASSPRAFLGGDEQFF
D: NA; J: TRBJ2-4; V: TRBV27; size: NA; DNA: TGTGCCAGCAGTTTGGGCCAGGGGGGAAACATTCAGTACTTC; CDR3: CASSLGQGGNIQYF